This T cell receptor (beta chain) was identified during a study of cytomegalovirus exposure and HLA in healthy donors. Study conclusions and caveats: At a 0.05 false discovery rate, a later analysis found about 17,000 TCR beta sequences to be associated with HLA alleles.

Among the donors, all were healthy bone marrow donors. The PCR employed 60 Vbeta primers together with 13 Jbeta primers. This table comes from immunoSEQ multiplex PCR, and its TCRdb copy is limited to in-frame clones, with some not included. The table includes under 200,000 clones, just under 80% detected once. Germline V gene data show CDR1 as MNHEY and CDR2 as SVGAGI. This CDR3 spans 14 amino acids. V shed 7 bases and J shed 7 bases, with 19 bases lying between them. Note on this clone: Its antigen remains unknown.

The chain carries TRBV6-5 and TRBJ1-2; D not resolved. The TCR sequence derives from a woman aged 25 to 45 in good health and CMV-seropositive. Sequencing was performed on PBMCs. CDR3 protein: CASTRRGWEGGYTF. CDR3 nucleotides: TGTGCCAGCACCCGAAGAGGGTGGGAGGGTGGCTACACCTTC.